One sample yielded the 17 T cell receptor beta chains listed below, sequenced in a study of beta chain features in type 1 diabetes. Study-level points and caveats: Researchers report that Type 1 diabetes patients had moderately but significantly shorter TCRB CDR3s across all four CD4+ subsets.

Which antigens these TCRs recognize remains unknown. TCRB transcripts that were expressed got sequenced, as all of the isolated RNA had been reverse transcribed. Some clones are missing from TCRdb's copy, which holds only in-frame ones; the method was immunoSEQ multiplex PCR. The sample contains under 300,000 clones, approximately 11% of which appear only once. The sample taken for sequencing was naive CD4+ T cells from blood. These TCRs come from a man under 40 with type 1 diabetes.

J is TRBJ1-1 and V is TRBV2; D remains ambiguous. From germline, CDR1 is SNHLY and CDR2 FYNNEI. Trimming removed 4 bases at V and 11 bases at J, with 11 bases between. The CDR3 is made up of 11 amino acids. CDR3 DNA sequence: TGTGCCAGCAGTGTGCAGCACGGGGCTTTCTTT. Protein: CASSVQHGAFF.

The CDR3 spells CASSQEAGGLSYEQYF. As DNA, the CDR3 is TGTGCCAGCAGCCAAGAAGCGGGGGGCCTCTCCTACGAGCAGTACTTC. The rearrangement uses TRBV4-2 and TRBJ2-7; 9 bases map to TRBD2. CDR1 and CDR2 from the germline V gene are LGHNA and YNFKEQ. The CDR3 has 16 residues. After removal of 0 bases from V and 0 bases from J, the junction contained 3 bases not matched to a gene.

In its sample, this clone was seen a few times. The sample carries other DNA sequences with the same CDR3. V usage is TRBV9 and J usage is TRBJ2-5, with 7 bases that match TRBD2. The CDR3 is 14 residues long. The V and J ends lost 2 bases and 2 bases, in that order; junction bases with no gene match: 3. Germline V gene data show CDR1 as SGDLS and CDR2 as YYNGEE. The CDR3 sequence: CASSVGGGQETQYF. The DNA of the CDR3 is TGTGCCAGCAGCGTGGGCGGGGGACAAGAGACCCAGTACTTC.

The V and J genes are TRBV5-4 and TRBJ1-6, with 9 bases identical to TRBD1. CDR1 is SGHNT and CDR2 is YYREEE in the germline V gene (reference sequence). The CDR3 is 16 residues long. Germline trimming cut 2 bases from V and 10 bases from J; bases unmatched to any gene: 10. CDR3 nucleotide sequence: TGTGCCAGCAGCTTCGGTCCGGGGACAGGGATCTCACCCCTCCACTTT. Translating gives CASSFGPGTGISPLHF. Complete variable domain (other parts from reference TRBV5-4 and TRBJ1-6): ETGVTQSPTHLIKTRGQQVTLRCSSQSGHNTVSWYQQALGQGPQFIFQYYREEENGRGNFPPRFSGLQFPNYSSELNVNALELDDSALYLCASSFGPGTGISPLHFGNGTRLTVT.

This clone appeared a few times. The chain employs TRBV5-4 and TRBJ1-4; D is unclear. The V end lost 1 base, the J end lost 5 bases, and 12 bases lay between the germline ends. The CDR3 runs 15 residues. CDR1 is SGHNT, CDR2 YYREEE, per germline (reference sequence). The CDR3 reads CASSLRGGQNEKLFF. The CDR3 nucleotides read TGTGCCAGCAGCTTGCGGGGAGGGCAAAATGAAAAACTGTTTTTT. Full variable domain (missing parts from reference TRBV5-4 and TRBJ1-4): ETGVTQSPTHLIKTRGQQVTLRCSSQSGHNTVSWYQQALGQGPQFIFQYYREEENGRGNFPPRFSGLQFPNYSSELNVNALELDDSALYLCASSLRGGQNEKLFFGSGTQLSVL.

This clone was seen a single time. The chain combines TRBV30 with TRBJ1-4; the D is unclear. V was cut by 3 bases and J by 5 bases, with 10 bases left in between. Germline values: CDR1 GTSNPN, CDR2 SVGIG (reference sequence). This CDR3 is built from 13 residues. The CDR3 is CAWSPGGNEKLFF. CDR3 coding DNA: TGTGCCTGGAGCCCGGGTGGGAATGAAAAACTGTTTTTT.

This clone was counted between two and nine times. The chain has TRBV5-1 and TRBJ2-1; 8 bases fit TRBD2. This CDR3 region has 15 residues. The V and J ends lost 9 bases and 6 bases, in that order; junction bases with no gene match: 14. Germline V lookup: CDR1 SGHRS, CDR2 YFSETQ. As DNA, the CDR3 is TGCGCCACCACCCTGGGCGCTAGCGGGCCCAATGAGCAGTTCTTC. As protein: CATTLGASGPNEQFF. The variable domain in full, completed from reference TRBV5-1 and TRBJ2-1, reads KAGVTQTPRYLIKTRGQQVTLSCSPISGHRSVSWYQQTPGQGLQFLFEYFSETQRNKGNFPGRFSGRQFSNSRSEMNVSTLELGDSALYLCATTLGASGPNEQFFGPGTRLTVL.

This clone appeared a few times. In nucleotides, the CDR3 is TGCAGCGTTGTACCGACAGGGTACAATGAGCAGTTCTTC. It encodes CSVVPTGYNEQFF. The V call is TRBV29-1, the J call TRBJ2-1; the match to TRBD1 covers 7 bases. CDR3 length: 13 residues. V was clipped by 4 bases and J by 4 bases; unmatched bases: 4. Germline V gene data show CDR1 as SQVTM and CDR2 as ANQGSEA.

The sample holds a few counts of this clone. The chain is built from TRBV29-1 and TRBJ2-7, with 7 nucleotides matching TRBD2. The V gene end was trimmed by 2 bases and the J gene end by 1 base; junction bases not matched to a gene: 11. Germline-derived CDR1 and CDR2 are SQVTM and ANQGSEA. This CDR3 comprises 16 residues. The CDR3 region is CSVELQGEGGSYEQYF. CDR3 nucleotide sequence: TGCAGCGTTGAACTACAAGGGGAGGGCGGTTCCTACGAGCAGTACTTC.

J is TRBJ2-7 and V is TRBV19; TRBD1 aligns across 11 bases. CDR3 length equals 17 residues. Germline-derived CDR1 and CDR2 are LNHDA and SQIVND (reference sequence). The V and J ends lost 7 bases and 4 bases, in that order; junction bases with no gene match: 15. The CDR3: CASTPTPRDRGGYEQYF. The CDR3 nucleotides read TGTGCCAGTACCCCAACCCCCCGGGACAGGGGGGGGTACGAGCAGTACTTC.

There are a few counts of this clone. The CDR3 is CSATETLEAFF. The CDR3 nucleotides read TGCAGTGCTACCGAGACATTGGAAGCTTTCTTT. V and J are TRBV20-1 and TRBJ1-1; the D is unclear. The ends were cut back, 4 bases at V and 8 bases at J, with 11 bases in the middle. Germline V gives CDR1 DFQATT, CDR2 SNEGSKA (reference sequence). This CDR3 contains 11 residues.

This clone has a handful of counts. V is TRBV29-1 and J is TRBJ2-5; the match to TRBD2 covers 10 bases. The CDR3 extends over 15 amino acids. Germline V gene data show CDR1 as SQVTM and CDR2 as ANQGSEA. Trimming removed 4 bases from V and 1 base from J; junction bases left unmatched: 6. The CDR3, as DNA: TGCAGCGTTGTGGGTAGCGGGGGGCCCCAAGAGACCCAGTACTTC. It specifies CSVVGSGGPQETQYF.

The chain joins TRBV5-4 to TRBJ1-6, with a tentative D call TRBD1 (5 bases). Trimming took 4 bases from V and 8 from J, leaving 10 bases between them. The V gene's germline CDR1 is SGHNT and CDR2 YYREEE (reference sequence). The CDR3 has 13 residues. This CDR3 reads CASSGGGYSPLHF. In DNA, the CDR3 is TGTGCCAGCAGCGGGGGGGGGTATTCACCCCTCCACTTT.

This clone was counted a few times. The rearrangement joins TRBV7-9 to TRBJ1-6; TRBD1 agrees at 8 bases. Germline V gene sequence: CDR1 SEHNR, CDR2 FQNEAQ (reference sequence). The J segment lost 8 bases and the V segment lost 1 base, leaving 4 bases of the junction unmatched. This CDR3 is built from 15 residues. The CDR3 protein is CASSLEGTGHSPLHF. In DNA form, the CDR3 reads TGTGCCAGCAGCTTAGAAGGGACAGGACATTCACCCCTCCACTTT.

This clone was observed a few times. The genes are TRBV30 and TRBJ1-1; tentative D call: TRBD1 (6 bases). Germline values: CDR1 GTSNPN, CDR2 SVGIG (reference sequence). The length of the CDR3 is 14 residues. Trimming stripped 0 bases from V and 1 base from J, with 9 bases between. The CDR3 DNA is TGTGCCTGGAGTGTCCTGGACAGGAACACTGAAGCTTTCTTT. Its translation is CAWSVLDRNTEAFF.

This sequence joins TRBV5-1 and TRBJ2-7; 14 bases match TRBD2. This CDR3 has 15 residues. Germline CDR1 and CDR2: SGHRS and YFSETQ. V trimming: 2 bases; J trimming: 7 bases; junction bases outside the gene matches: 5. CDR3 nucleotide sequence: TGCGCCAGCAGCTTCGGACTAGCGGGGGGTAAGGAGCAGTACTTC. Its protein is CASSFGLAGGKEQYF.

This clone was counted a few times. The chain combines TRBV19 with TRBJ1-5; TRBD1 might be the D (6 bases). The V gene lost 6 bases and the J gene lost 0 bases, with 9 bases spanning the gap. Germline CDR1 is LNHDA and CDR2 is SQIVND (reference sequence). The CDR3 is made up of 14 amino acids. CDR3 residues: CASRTGFSNQPQHF. CDR3 DNA sequence: TGTGCCAGTAGGACAGGTTTTAGCAATCAGCCCCAGCATTTT. Full variable domain (missing parts from reference TRBV19 and TRBJ1-5): DGGITQSPKYLFRKEGQNVTLSCEQNLNHDAMYWYRQDPGQGLRLIYYSQIVNDFQKGDIAEGYSVSREKKESFPLTVTSAQKNPTAFYLCASRTGFSNQPQHFGDGTRLSIL.